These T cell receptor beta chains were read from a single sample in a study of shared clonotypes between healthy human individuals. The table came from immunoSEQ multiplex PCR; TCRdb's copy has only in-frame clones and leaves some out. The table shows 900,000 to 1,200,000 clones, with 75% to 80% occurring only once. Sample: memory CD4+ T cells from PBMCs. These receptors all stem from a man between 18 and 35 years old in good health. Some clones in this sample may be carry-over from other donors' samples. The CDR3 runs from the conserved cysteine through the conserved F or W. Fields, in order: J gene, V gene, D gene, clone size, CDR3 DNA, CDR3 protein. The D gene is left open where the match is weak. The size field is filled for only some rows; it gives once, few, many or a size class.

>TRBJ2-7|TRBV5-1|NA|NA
TGCGCCAGCAGCTCTAGACAGTCTTACGAGCAGTACTTC
CASSSRQSYEQYF
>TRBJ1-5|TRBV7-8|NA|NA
TGTGCCAGCAGCTTATGGGCAGGGCAAAAAAATCAGCCCCAGCATTTT
CASSLWAGQKNQPQHF
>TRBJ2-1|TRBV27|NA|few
TGTGCCAGCAGGCTCGTTGGCGGCAATGAGCAGTTCTTC
CASRLVGGNEQFF
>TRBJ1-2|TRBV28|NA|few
TGTGCCAGCAGCCCTGCCCGGGGTAGAGGCTACACCTTC
CASSPARGRGYTF
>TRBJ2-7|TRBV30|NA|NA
TGTGCCTGGAGTAGTGGGAGGTACGAGCAGTACTTC
CAWSSGRYEQYF
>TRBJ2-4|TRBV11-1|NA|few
TGTGCCAGCAGCCTCCCCCGAGGGGGGGATGGCATTCAGTACTTC
CASSLPRGGDGIQYF
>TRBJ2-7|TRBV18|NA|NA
TGTGCCAGCTCACCATCGCTCTACGAGCAGTACTTC
CASSPSLYEQYF
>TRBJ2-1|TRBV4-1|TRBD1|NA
TGCGCCAGCAGCCAAGGACAGGGTTTAAAGGTGTGGGATGAGCAGTTCTTC
CASSQGQGLKVWDEQFF
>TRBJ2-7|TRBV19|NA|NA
TGTGCCAGTGGGGTCGGGCGGCAGTACTTC
CASGVGRQYF
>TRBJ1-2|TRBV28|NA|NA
TGTGCCAGCAGTTTAGGCGGAGGGAATGGTGGATATGGCTACACCTTC
CASSLGGGNGGYGYTF
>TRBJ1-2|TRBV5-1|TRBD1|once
TGCGCCAGCAGCTCCTCTACAGGGGCCAGCGCCTATGGCTACACCTTC
CASSSSTGASAYGYTF
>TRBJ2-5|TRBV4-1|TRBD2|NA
TGCGCCAGCAGCCAAGAGTTTCTAGCGGGAGTAGAGACCCAGTACTTC
CASSQEFLAGVETQYF
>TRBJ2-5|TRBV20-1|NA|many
TGCAGTGCGGAAGCGGGAGAGACCCAGTACTTC
CSAEAGETQYF
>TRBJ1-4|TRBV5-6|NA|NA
TGTGCCAGCAGTTCCTGGCGAACTAATGAAAAACTGTTTTTT
CASSSWRTNEKLFF
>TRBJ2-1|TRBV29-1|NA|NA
TGCAGCGTTGTTCTGCTAGCTAATGAGCAGTTCTTC
CSVVLLANEQFF
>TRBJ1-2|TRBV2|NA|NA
TGTGCCAGCAGGGGGCCTGGTTTATCTTATGGCTACACCTTC
CASRGPGLSYGYTF
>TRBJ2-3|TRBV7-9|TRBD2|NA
TGTGCCAGCAGCGATCCAGCGACTAGCGGAGGGGATACGCAGTATTTT
CASSDPATSGGDTQYF
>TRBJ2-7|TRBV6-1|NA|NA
TGTGCCAGCATCCGAGATGAGACCTACGAGCAGTACTTC
CASIRDETYEQYF
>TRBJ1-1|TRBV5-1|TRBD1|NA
TGCGCCAGCAGCGTATACAGGGGGAAGGGTACTGAAGCTTTCTTT
CASSVYRGKGTEAFF
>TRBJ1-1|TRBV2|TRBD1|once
TGTGCCAGCAGTGTGGACAGGGTTTCGGCTTTCTTT
CASSVDRVSAFF
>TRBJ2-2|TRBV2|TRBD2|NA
TGTGCCGGGGGGGACACCGGGGAGCTGTTTTTT
CAGGDTGELFF
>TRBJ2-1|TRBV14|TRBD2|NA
TGTGCCAGCAGCCGGCTAGCGGGAGGGCCCCGGTCCGGTGAGCAGTTCTTC
CASSRLAGGPRSGEQFF
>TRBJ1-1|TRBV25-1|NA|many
TGTGCCAGCAGTGAACGGCGGGAAACTGAAGCTTTCTTT
CASSERRETEAFF
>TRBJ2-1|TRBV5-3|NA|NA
TGTGCCAGAAGGCTCCCTAGAAAGATAGTCGGTGAGCAGTTCTTC
CARRLPRKIVGEQFF
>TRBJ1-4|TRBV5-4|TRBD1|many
TGTGCCAGCAGCTTGTGGCGGGACAGGGGGAGAACTAATGAAAAACTGTTTTTT
CASSLWRDRGRTNEKLFF
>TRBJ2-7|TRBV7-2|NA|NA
TGTGCCAGCAGTTGGGACCGGGGTCCCTACGAGCAGTACTTC
CASSWDRGPYEQYF
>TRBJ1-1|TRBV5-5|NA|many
TGTGCCAGCAGCTTCTCCTCCTCCGGGTTTGGTGCTGAAGCTTTCTTT
CASSFSSSGFGAEAFF
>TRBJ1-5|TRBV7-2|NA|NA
TGTGCCAGCAGCTTAGTCGGAGGGAGCAATCAGCCCCAGCATTTT
CASSLVGGSNQPQHF
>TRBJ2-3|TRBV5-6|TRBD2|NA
TGTGCCAGCTCACCTTTGAGGAGCGGGAGACGCACAGATACGCAGTATTTT
CASSPLRSGRRTDTQYF
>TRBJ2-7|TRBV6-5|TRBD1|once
TGTGCCAGCAGTTACGGACAGGGGGCGGGTGAGCAGTACTTC
CASSYGQGAGEQYF
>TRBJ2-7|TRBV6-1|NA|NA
TGTGCCAGCAAAGCCCTCACCTACGAGCAGTACTTC
CASKALTYEQYF
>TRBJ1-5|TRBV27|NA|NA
TGTGCCAGCAGTGTGAAACTAGGGTGGCCCCAGCATTTT
CASSVKLGWPQHF
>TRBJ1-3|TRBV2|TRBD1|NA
TGTGCCAGCAGGGACAGGGGGCGTGGAAACACCATATATTTT
CASRDRGRGNTIYF
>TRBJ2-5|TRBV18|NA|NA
TGTGCCAGCTCACCCCTCGGGGTCGGGGAGACCCAGTACTTC
CASSPLGVGETQYF
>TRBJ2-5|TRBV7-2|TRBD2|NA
TGTGCCAGCAGCTTAGATATGGGGGAGGGGACCCAGTACTTC
CASSLDMGEGTQYF
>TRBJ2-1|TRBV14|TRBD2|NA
TGTGCCAGCAGCCAGCGGACTAGCGGGACCTACAATGAGCAGTTCTTC
CASSQRTSGTYNEQFF
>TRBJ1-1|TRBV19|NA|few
TGTGCCAGTAAAAGCCAGAGGAACACTGAAGCTTTCTTT
CASKSQRNTEAFF
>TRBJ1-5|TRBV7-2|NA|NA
TGTGCCAGCAGCCGACAAGAGCAGCCCCAGCATTTT
CASSRQEQPQHF
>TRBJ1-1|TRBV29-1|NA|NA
TGCAGCGGAGCGACAGAGAACACTGAAGCTTTCTTT
CSGATENTEAFF
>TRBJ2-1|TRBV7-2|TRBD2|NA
TGTGCCAGCAGGGAGGCCGGGACTAGCGGTGAGCAGTTCTTC
CASREAGTSGEQFF
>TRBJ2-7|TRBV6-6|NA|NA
TGTGCCAGCAGCGCACTTTGGACTACCTCCTACGAGCAGTACTTC
CASSALWTTSYEQYF
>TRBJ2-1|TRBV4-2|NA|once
TGTGCCAGCAGCTCAAGGGGTGGGGATCTGAGCAATGAGCAGTTCTTC
CASSSRGGDLSNEQFF
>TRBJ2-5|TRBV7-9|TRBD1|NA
TGTGCCAGCAGCTCAGGGACAGGTCAAGAGACCCAGTACTTC
CASSSGTGQETQYF
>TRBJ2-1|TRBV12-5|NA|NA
TGTGCTAGTGGTTTCGGACAGCCCCTGTATGAGCAGTTCTTC
CASGFGQPLYEQFF
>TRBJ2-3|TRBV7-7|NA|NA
TGTGCCAGCAGCTTAACGGGGCACACAGATACGCAGTATTTT
CASSLTGHTDTQYF
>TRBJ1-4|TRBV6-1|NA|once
TGTGCCAGCAGCGACGGGGGGGCGCGTGAAAAACTGTTTTTT
CASSDGGAREKLFF
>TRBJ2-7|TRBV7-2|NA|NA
TGTGCCAGCAGCTTAGGTAAAGGGGCGGGCTCCTACGAGCAGTACTTC
CASSLGKGAGSYEQYF
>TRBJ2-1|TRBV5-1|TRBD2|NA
TGCGCCAGCAGCCCCAGGACTAGCGGGAGGGGAAATGAGCAGTTCTTC
CASSPRTSGRGNEQFF